This entry lists 19 T cell receptor beta chains sequenced from one sample in a study of control samples from healthy donors and cancer patients. TCRdb's table, derived via immunoSEQ multiplex PCR, lists solely in-frame clones and lacks some. The data contain around 50,000 clones, 95% to 96% of them singletons. The sample consisted of blood. All receptors come from a woman between 25 and 40 years old in good health.

This clone came up once. The rearrangement links TRBV4-1 to TRBJ2-2; D perhaps matches TRBD1 (5 bases). Trimming left V 0 bases short and J 5 bases short, with 10 bases between. This CDR3 has 15 residues. Germline-derived CDR1 and CDR2 are MGHRA and YSYEKL. The CDR3 here is CASSQDRGATGELFF. The CDR3 DNA reads TGCGCCAGCAGCCAAGATAGGGGCGCGACCGGGGAGCTGTTTTTT.

The chain employs TRBV9 and TRBJ1-3; D perhaps matches TRBD1 (5 bases). Germline V gene lookup returns CDR1 SGDLS and CDR2 YYNGEE. The CDR3 covers 17 residues. V was trimmed by 0 bases and J by 0 bases, leaving 13 bases between them. CDR3 in DNA: TGTGCCAGCAGCGTAGGGCCGCGGGGCCACTCTGGAAACACCATATATTTT. This codes for CASSVGPRGHSGNTIYF.

V and J are TRBV4-2 and TRBJ2-7; D call uncertain. Germline V gives CDR1 LGHNA, CDR2 YNFKEQ. Trimming stripped 1 base from V and 1 base from J, with 5 bases between. The length of the CDR3 is 13 residues. CDR3 DNA: TGTGCCAGCAGCCAAGCGGGTTCCTACGAGCAGTACTTC. Protein product: CASSQAGSYEQYF.

The CDR3 reads CASSRGEYNEQFF. The CDR3 DNA reads TGTGCCAGCAGCCGAGGGGAGTACAATGAGCAGTTCTTC. V and J are TRBV7-9 and TRBJ2-1; D may correspond to TRBD1 or TRBD2 (5 bases each). Trimming cost V 5 bases and J 4 bases, with 9 bases left between them. Germline V gene data show CDR1 as SEHNR and CDR2 as FQNEAQ (reference sequence). This CDR3 region has 13 residues.

This chain uses TRBV5-5 with TRBJ1-2, with unresolved D. There are 13 residues in the CDR3. With 0 bases removed from V and 1 base from J, the gap between germline ends came to 4 bases. Germline V CDR1 and CDR2: SGHKS, YYEKEE (reference sequence). CDR3 protein: CASSLEINYGYTF. The CDR3, as DNA: TGTGCCAGCAGCTTGGAGATTAACTATGGCTACACCTTC.

V and J are TRBV28 and TRBJ2-3; TRBD2 matches at 8 bases. Germline values: CDR1 MDHEN, CDR2 SYDVKM. The CDR3 loop spans 17 amino acids. V shed 4 bases and J 3 bases; nucleotides not matched to a gene: 12. The CDR3 here is CASSSSGSVFGTDTQYF. The CDR3 DNA follows: TGTGCCAGCAGTTCGAGCGGGAGTGTGTTTGGAACAGATACGCAGTATTTT.

This chain connects TRBV28 to TRBJ2-7; D gene uncertain. The germline gives CDR1 MDHEN, CDR2 SYDVKM. CDR3 length: 13 amino acids. V was shortened by 8 bases and J by 6 bases, with 17 bases between the two germline ends. CDR3 amino acids: CASGSGAEREQYF. CDR3 DNA sequence: TGTGCCAGCGGGTCGGGCGCGGAACGCGAGCAGTACTTC.

The chain carries TRBV7-3 and TRBJ2-5, with D possibly TRBD2 on 7 matching bases. Germline V lookup: CDR1 SGHTA, CDR2 FQGTGA. Trimming took off 5 bases at V and 3 bases at J, with 16 bases between the two ends. CDR3 length: 15 amino acids. DNA for the CDR3: TGTGCCAGCAGCCCTGGGGGGGCGCTGGAAGAGACCCAGTACTTC. Translated, it gives CASSPGGALEETQYF. Complete variable domain (other parts from reference TRBV7-3 and TRBJ2-5): GAGVSQTPSNKVTEKGKYVELRCDPISGHTALYWYRQSLGQGPEFLIYFQGTGAADDSGLPNDRFFAVRPEGSVSTLKIQRTERGDSAVYLCASSPGGALEETQYFGPGTRLLVL.

V is TRBV1 and J is TRBJ2-1; the table's D call TRBD2 went unverified against the DNA. TRBV1 represents a pseudogene. This CDR3 spans 13 amino acids. The CDR3 nucleotides read TGCACCAGCAGCCAGGAGGACGGAGATGAGCAGTTCTTC. Translating gives CTSSQEDGDEQFF.

This chain connects TRBV9 to TRBJ2-1; 7 bases are shared with TRBD1. V lost 4 bases, J lost 8 bases, and 12 bases stayed unmatched. The germline V gene has CDR1 SGDLS and CDR2 YYNGEE. The CDR3 has 15 amino acids. The chain's CDR3 is CASSLGDSGLDEQFF. In DNA form, the CDR3 reads TGTGCCAGCAGCTTAGGGGACAGCGGCCTGGATGAGCAGTTCTTC.

J is TRBJ1-5 and V is TRBV19; TRBD1 matches at 7 bases. Looked up from germline, CDR1 is LNHDA and CDR2 is SQIVND (reference sequence). The CDR3 is 15 amino acids. Unmatched junction bases numbered 0, after V lost 1 base and J lost 0 bases. In nucleotides, the CDR3 is TGTGCCAGTAGTATAGGGGACAGTAGCAATCAGCCCCAGCATTTT. This sequence encodes CASSIGDSSNQPQHF. Full variable domain (missing parts from reference TRBV19 and TRBJ1-5): DGGITQSPKYLFRKEGQNVTLSCEQNLNHDAMYWYRQDPGQGLRLIYYSQIVNDFQKGDIAEGYSVSREKKESFPLTVTSAQKNPTAFYLCASSIGDSSNQPQHFGDGTRLSIL.

The chain links TRBV2 to TRBJ1-5, with D possibly matching TRBD1 (5 bases). Germline V gene lookup returns CDR1 SNHLY and CDR2 FYNNEI. V gave up 7 bases and J gave up 4 bases, with 14 bases separating them. The CDR3 runs to 14 residues. CDR3 residues: CASMETGGNQPQHF. The DNA of the CDR3 is TGTGCCAGCATGGAAACGGGGGGAAATCAGCCCCAGCATTTT.

A single count supports this clone. The gene calls are TRBV5-1 and TRBJ2-5, with D possibly TRBD1 on 6 matching bases. From germline, CDR1 is SGHRS and CDR2 YFSETQ. The ends were cut back, 4 bases at V and 3 bases at J, with 13 bases in the middle. The CDR3 loop spans 14 amino acids. This CDR3 reads CASSPGTHEETQYF. The CDR3 region has the DNA TGCGCCAGCAGCCCCGGGACACACGAAGAGACCCAGTACTTC.

The V and J genes are TRBV28 and TRBJ1-5, with D maybe TRBD1 (5 bases). Germline CDR1 is MDHEN and CDR2 is SYDVKM. The CDR3 has 14 amino acids. V lost 7 bases, J lost 0 bases, and 10 bases lay in between. The CDR3 sequence: CASTRGFSNQPQHF. The CDR3 coding sequence is TGTGCCAGCACAAGGGGTTTTAGCAATCAGCCCCAGCATTTT.

CDR3 in amino acids: CASSYGLAGSNGQYF. The CDR3 bases are TGTGCCAGCAGCTACGGACTAGCGGGAAGCAATGGTCAGTACTTC. The chain employs TRBV7-8 and TRBJ2-4; 12 positions agree with TRBD2. The CDR3 consists of 15 residues. Trimming took 4 bases from V and 12 from J; bases not matched to a gene: 10. CDR1 is SGHVS, CDR2 FQNEAQ, per germline.

This chain links TRBV5-4 with TRBJ2-7, with TRBD2 matching over 12 bases. Germline V CDR1 and CDR2: SGHNT, YYREEE (reference sequence). The CDR3 consists of 14 residues. Unmatched junction bases numbered 2, after V lost 4 bases and J lost 3 bases. CDR3 nucleotides: TGTGCCAGCAGCAGACTAGCGGGGGACTACGAGCAGTACTTC. It translates to CASSRLAGDYEQYF.

The chain is built from TRBV5-1 and TRBJ2-3; D is ambiguous. This CDR3 contains 14 residues. Per the germline V gene, CDR1 is SGHRS and CDR2 is YFSETQ. V was clipped by 1 base and J by 2 bases, with 8 bases between them. CDR3: CASSLPENTDTQYF. The CDR3 DNA sequence: TGCGCCAGCAGCTTGCCAGAAAACACAGATACGCAGTATTTT. Full variable domain (outside the CDR3, taken from reference TRBV5-1 and TRBJ2-3): KAGVTQTPRYLIKTRGQQVTLSCSPISGHRSVSWYQQTPGQGLQFLFEYFSETQRNKGNFPGRFSGRQFSNSRSEMNVSTLELGDSALYLCASSLPENTDTQYFGPGTRLTVL.

The chain couples TRBV28 to TRBJ1-1; D gene unclear. V lost 3 bases to trimming and J lost 5 bases, with 22 bases between them. CDR1 is MDHEN and CDR2 is SYDVKM in the germline V gene. This CDR3 has 17 amino acids. CDR3: CASSLLTHLDRTTEAFF. The CDR3 nucleotides are TGTGCCAGCAGTTTGCTTACTCATCTGGACCGCACGACTGAAGCTTTCTTT.

The chain joins TRBV27 to TRBJ2-1, with D perhaps assigned TRBD1 or TRBD2 (7 bases each). CDR1 is MNHEY and CDR2 is SMNVEV in the germline V gene (reference sequence). Trimming stripped 8 bases from V and 7 bases from J, with 21 bases between. The CDR3 totals 15 residues. CDR3 DNA: TGTGCCAGCTGTCGTAGTCCAGGGGGGGGTAATGAGCAGTTCTTC. Its translation: CASCRSPGGGNEQFF.